A selection of T cell receptor beta chains follows, all from one sample in a study of T cell repertoires in cytomegalovirus infection. One entry per CDR3 protein results from TCRdb running MiXCR on the reads. The sample shows 300,000 or so distinct CDR3 sequences, 8% to 10% of them seen only once. The sequenced material came from PBMCs. The receptors come from a human donor in good health (CMV status not recorded). Some clones in this sample may be carry-over from other donors' samples. The CDR3 runs from the conserved cysteine through the conserved F or W. A D gene is named only where the DNA matches it firmly. Size is omitted from some rows. Given values are once, few, many or a class for expanded clones.

D	J	V	size	CDR3	DNA
-	TRBJ2-1	TRBV28	many	CASSLPQARTYNEQFF	TGTGCCAGCAGTTTACCCCAGGCGCGGACCTACAATGAGCAGTTCTTC
-	TRBJ1-6	TRBV4-1	-	CASSQAADVNSPLHF	TGCGCCAGCAGCCAAGCGGCGGACGTTAATTCACCCCTCCACTTT
-	TRBJ1-4	TRBV14	few	CASSLMGSTNEKLFF	TGTGCCAGCAGCCTTATGGGTTCAACTAATGAAAAACTGTTTTTT
TRBD1	TRBJ1-5	TRBV2	few	CASSGGQGQPQHF	TGTGCCAGCAGTGGCGGACAGGGCCAGCCCCAGCATTTT
TRBD1	TRBJ1-1	TRBV5-1	-	CASKQGATMNTEAFF	TGCGCCAGCAAACAGGGGGCGACGATGAACACTGAAGCTTTCTTT
-	TRBJ1-1	TRBV29-1	-	CSVQGTMNTEAFF	TGCAGCGTTCAGGGAACGATGAACACTGAAGCTTTCTTT
-	TRBJ1-1	TRBV25-1	many	CASSEAGTTEAFF	TGTGCCAGCAGTGAAGCAGGCACGACTGAAGCTTTCTTT
-	TRBJ1-2	TRBV7-2	many	CASSIVWDLKDGYTF	TGTGCCAGCAGCATAGTTTGGGACCTTAAAGATGGCTACACCTTC
-	TRBJ1-5	TRBV7-9	many	CASSSSLQPQHF	TGTGCCAGCAGCTCTAGCCTTCAGCCCCAGCATTTT
TRBD2	TRBJ2-3	TRBV18	few	CASSPGTSGPTDTQYF	TGTGCCAGCTCACCAGGGACTAGCGGGCCCACAGATACGCAGTATTTT
-	TRBJ2-1	TRBV7-2	many	CASSLAGALNNEQFF	TGTGCCAGCAGCCTGGCGGGGGCCCTTAACAATGAGCAGTTCTTC
TRBD1	TRBJ2-2	TRBV6-5	many	CASTYSGQGGNTGELFF	TGTGCCAGCACTTACTCGGGACAGGGGGGAAACACCGGGGAGCTGTTTTTT
TRBD1	TRBJ1-5	TRBV19	many	CASGTVRGNQPQHF	TGTGCCAGTGGGACAGTGAGGGGCAATCAGCCCCAGCATTTT
-	TRBJ1-2	TRBV28	many	CASSLVQTVYGYTF	TGTGCCAGCAGTTTGGTTCAGACAGTTTATGGCTACACCTTC
TRBD1	TRBJ1-2	TRBV29-1	-	CSVEDKQGYDGYTF	TGCAGCGTTGAAGACAAACAGGGGTACGATGGCTACACCTTC
-	TRBJ2-1	TRBV29-1	many	CSVEEARDYEQFF	TGCAGCGTTGAAGAGGCGAGGGACTATGAGCAGTTCTTC
-	TRBJ1-5	TRBV24-1	many	CATSDPTTNQPQHF	TGTGCCACCAGTGACCCGACCACGAATCAGCCCCAGCATTTT
-	TRBJ2-5	TRBV4-1	many	CASSLSESLRETQYF	TGCGCCAGCAGCCTTTCGGAGTCATTGCGGGAGACCCAGTACTTC
TRBD2	TRBJ2-4	TRBV20-1	-	CSARAGRGELRAKNIQYF	TGCAGTGCTAGAGCCGGGCGGGGGGAGCTTCGAGCCAAAAACATTCAGTACTTC
-	TRBJ2-2	TRBV7-2	many	CASGKGGGANTGELFF	TGTGCCAGCGGCAAGGGGGGGGGCGCGAACACCGGGGAGCTGTTTTTT
-	TRBJ1-6	TRBV20-1	many	CSARWPDVNSPLHF	TGCAGTGCTAGATGGCCAGATGTTAATTCACCCCTCCACTTT
-	TRBJ1-1	TRBV19	many	CASNTAVGGYAEAFF	TGTGCCAGTAACACCGCTGTGGGGGGGTACGCTGAAGCTTTCTTT
TRBD2	TRBJ2-1	TRBV2	many	CASRVSGGRVNEQFF	TGTGCCAGCCGAGTTAGCGGGGGGCGGGTCAATGAGCAGTTCTTC
TRBD1	TRBJ2-3	TRBV6-2/TRBV6-3	many	CASRNTGAVTDTQYF	TGTGCCAGCAGGAACACAGGGGCCGTCACAGATACGCAGTATTTT
-	TRBJ1-4	TRBV19	many	CASSILGTNEKLFF	TGTGCCAGTAGTATTCTGGGCACTAATGAAAAACTGTTTTTT
-	TRBJ2-2	TRBV7-9	-	CASSLGQGTYTGELFF	TGTGCCAGCAGCTTAGGTCAGGGGACCTACACCGGGGAGCTGTTTTTT
TRBD1	TRBJ2-5	TRBV7-2	many	CASSRDRGSETQYF	TGTGCCAGCAGCCGGGACAGGGGATCGGAGACCCAGTACTTC
TRBD2	TRBJ2-3	TRBV20-1	few	CSARAGLRLAGDRYF	TGCAGTGCTAGAGCGGGGCTGAGACTAGCGGGGGATCGGTATTTT
-	TRBJ1-2	TRBV6-5	many	CASSPIDRYYGYTF	TGTGCCAGCAGCCCGATTGACCGTTACTATGGCTACACCTTC
-	TRBJ1-1	TRBV20-1	-	CSATHGGLAFF	TGCAGTGCTACCCATGGGGGGTTGGCTTTCTTT
-	TRBJ2-4	TRBV7-6	many	CASSLGGDIQYF	TGTGCCAGCAGCTTAGGGGGGGACATTCAGTACTTC
TRBD2	TRBJ2-5	TRBV19	many	CASKLAGTGETQYF	TGTGCCAGTAAGCTAGCGGGGACTGGGGAGACCCAGTACTTC
TRBD1	TRBJ2-1	TRBV28	many	CASSRGGVYNEQFF	TGTGCCAGCAGTAGAGGGGGCGTCTACAATGAGCAGTTCTTC
-	TRBJ2-2	TRBV7-8	many	CASSFAEVNTGELFF	TGTGCCAGCAGCTTCGCGGAGGTGAACACCGGGGAGCTGTTTTTT
-	TRBJ1-1	TRBV2	many	CASSASTMNTEAFF	TGTGCCAGCAGTGCCTCGACCATGAACACTGAAGCTTTCTTT
-	TRBJ2-5	TRBV7-9	many	CASIGTHPVETQYF	TGTGCCAGCATCGGGACTCACCCGGTGGAGACCCAGTACTTC
TRBD2	TRBJ2-5	TRBV7-2	many	CASSQSGGVSETQYF	TGTGCCAGCAGCCAAAGCGGGGGGGTATCAGAGACCCAGTACTTC
-	TRBJ2-7	TRBV20-1	many	CSARSDLTGVYEQYF	TGCAGTGCTAGATCGGATTTGACAGGAGTCTACGAGCAGTACTTC
-	TRBJ1-1	TRBV12-3/TRBV12-4	many	CASSLRGTNTEAFF	TGTGCCAGCAGTTTAAGGGGGACGAACACTGAAGCTTTCTTT
TRBD1	TRBJ1-1	TRBV23-1	many	CASSQSPGQGAYHTEAFF	TGCGCCAGCAGTCAATCCCCCGGACAGGGGGCTTATCACACTGAAGCTTTCTTT
-	TRBJ1-2	TRBV7-2	many	CASSLAGGSGVRSTF	TGTGCCAGCAGCTTAGCGGGAGGGTCAGGGGTGAGGAGCACCTTC
TRBD2	TRBJ2-1	TRBV28	few	CASSFRTSWYNEQFF	TGTGCCAGCAGTTTCCGGACTAGCTGGTACAATGAGCAGTTCTTC
-	TRBJ2-5	TRBV6-2/TRBV6-3	-	CASSYSGALTQETQYF	TGTGCCAGCAGTTACTCAGGCGCTTTAACGCAAGAGACCCAGTACTTC
-	TRBJ2-3	TRBV7-2	many	CASSQQGTPSTDTQYF	TGTGCCAGCAGCCAACAGGGTACACCTAGCACAGATACGCAGTATTTT
-	TRBJ1-6	TRBV5-1	many	CASSLSTNPNSPLHF	TGCGCCAGCAGCTTGTCTACGAACCCTAATTCACCCCTCCACTTT
TRBD2	TRBJ2-1	TRBV6-4	many	CASSASGGSSSEQFF	TGTGCCAGCAGTGCGAGCGGGGGGTCGAGTAGTGAGCAGTTCTTC
-	TRBJ2-2	TRBV7-9	many	CASSLGDGGTGELFF	TGTGCCAGCAGCTTAGGGGACGGGGGCACCGGGGAGCTGTTTTTT
-	TRBJ2-7	TRBV20-1	few	CSATRGPPYEQYF	TGCAGTGCTACCCGGGGTCCCCCCTACGAGCAGTACTTC
-	TRBJ1-2	TRBV5-8	-	CASSFPGDYYGYTF	TGTGCCAGCAGCTTCCCGGGAGACTACTATGGCTACACCTTC
TRBD1	TRBJ1-2	TRBV20-1	-	CSAETDRVVYGYTF	TGCAGTGCGGAAACGGACAGGGTGGTCTATGGCTACACCTTC
TRBD1	TRBJ2-2	TRBV5-1	few	CASSLGTPGQGHTGELFF	TGCGCCAGCAGCTTGGGAACACCGGGACAGGGTCACACCGGGGAGCTGTTTTTT